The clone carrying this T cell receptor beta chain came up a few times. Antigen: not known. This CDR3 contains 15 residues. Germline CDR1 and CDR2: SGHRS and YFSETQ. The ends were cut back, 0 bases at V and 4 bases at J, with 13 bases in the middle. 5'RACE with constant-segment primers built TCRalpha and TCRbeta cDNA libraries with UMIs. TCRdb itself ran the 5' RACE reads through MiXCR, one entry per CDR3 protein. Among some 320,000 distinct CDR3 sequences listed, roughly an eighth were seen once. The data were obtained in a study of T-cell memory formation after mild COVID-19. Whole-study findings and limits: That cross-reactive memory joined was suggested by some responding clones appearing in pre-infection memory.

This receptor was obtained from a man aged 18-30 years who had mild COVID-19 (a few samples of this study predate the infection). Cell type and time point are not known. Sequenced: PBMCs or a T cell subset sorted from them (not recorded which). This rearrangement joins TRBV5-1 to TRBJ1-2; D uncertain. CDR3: CASSLAAGPRYGYTF. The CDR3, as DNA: TGCGCCAGCAGCTTGGCCGCGGGTCCTCGCTATGGCTACACCTTC.